This TCR beta chain is from a study of blood T cell repertoires in COVID-19. About the study: Samples representing acute and convalescent COVID-19 were sourced from the United States, Italy and Spain. Nucleic acid was either cDNA or gDNA, and it came from T cells, B-cell-depleted T cells, or PBMCs.

How the authors handled the data: Scientists estimated how many nucleated cells there were by amplifying reference gene primers. The table came from immunoSEQ multiplex PCR; TCRdb's copy has only in-frame clones and leaves some out. That table gives V, J and clone size, and the DNA gave D and trimming. The sample consists of 150,000 to 200,000 clones, about 89% of them appearing once. This clonotype originated in a man between 65 and 85 years old with acute or convalescent COVID-19. Sequenced material: peripheral blood.

The CDR3 loop reads CATSGAAPSPLHF. In nucleotides, the CDR3 is TGTGCCACCAGCGGTGCGGCGCCCTCACCCCTCCACTTT. The chain recombines TRBV15 with TRBJ1-6; D remains unclear. V was trimmed by 5 bases and J by 10 bases, leaving 12 bases between them. CDR3 length: 13 amino acids. Looked up from germline, CDR1 is LNHNV and CDR2 is YYDKDF (reference sequence).